Each of the 5 T cell receptor beta chains below was sequenced from the same sample in a study of T-cell reconstitution after alpha-beta-depleted transplantation in children. Unique molecular identifiers were used to barcode this TCRbeta library. One entry per CDR3 protein results from TCRdb running MiXCR on the PCR reads. This table has around 960,000 distinct CDR3 sequences, roughly 29% appearing once. Sequences were derived from PBMCs, mostly from graft donor cells, sampled 360 days after TCRalphabeta/CD19-depleted stem cell transplant. The receptors were sampled from a boy under two years old who had a stem cell transplant for SCID, so the T cells may come from the graft donor.

The gene calls are TRBV18 and TRBJ2-1; a possible D gene is TRBD2 (5 bases). CDR3 length: 15 residues. Trimming stripped 1 base from V and 6 bases from J, with 13 bases between. Germline V gene data show CDR1 as KGHSH and CDR2 as LQKENI. This CDR3 reads CASSPLSGILNEQFF. CDR3 sequence (DNA): TGTGCCAGCTCACCACTGAGCGGTATTCTCAATGAGCAGTTCTTC. The variable domain in full, with the rest retrieved from reference TRBV18 and TRBJ2-1, is NAGVMQNPRHLVRRRGQEARLRCSPMKGHSHVYWYRQLPEEGLKFMVYLQKENIIDESGMPKERFSAEFPKEGPSILRIQQVVRGDSAAYFCASSPLSGILNEQFFGPGTRLTVL.

This clonotype has more than one count but fewer than ten. This sequence joins TRBV29-1 and TRBJ2-3; possible D gene TRBD1, 6 bases. With 4 bases removed from V and 5 bases from J, the gap between germline ends came to 16 bases. The CDR3 sequence is 14 residues long. Germline V gives CDR1 SQVTM, CDR2 ANQGSEA. CDR3 nucleotide sequence: TGCAGCGTTGGGGGTTTAGGGGGAAGAGATACGCAGTATTTT. It codes for CSVGGLGGRDTQYF.

V usage is TRBV18 and J usage is TRBJ1-2; unclear D gene. Germline V gene lookup returns CDR1 KGHSH and CDR2 LQKENI. The length of the CDR3 is 14 residues. With 4 bases removed from V and 2 bases from J, the gap between germline ends came to 11 bases. The CDR3, as DNA: TGTGCCAGCTCACTCAGCGCGGACAACTATGGCTACACCTTC. Its protein product is CASSLSADNYGYTF.

This clonotype was counted only a few times. The rearrangement uses TRBV7-9 and TRBJ2-2; TRBD2 matches 8 bases. Unmatched junction bases numbered 9, after V lost 5 bases and J lost 1 base. CDR3 length equals 17 residues. The germline gives CDR1 SEHNR, CDR2 FQNEAQ (reference sequence). The CDR3 DNA is TGTGCCAGCAGCCCGCGGGGGGAAATTCAGAACACCGGGGAGCTGTTTTTT. Translating it yields CASSPRGEIQNTGELFF.

V and J are TRBV7-9 and TRBJ2-1; 10 nucleotides line up with TRBD1. The CDR3 spans 15 residues. Trimming removed 3 bases from V and 9 bases from J; junction bases left unmatched: 8. Per germline, CDR1 SEHNR and CDR2 FQNEAQ (reference sequence). The CDR3 region is CASSFWGTGALEQFF. As DNA, the CDR3 is TGTGCCAGCAGCTTTTGGGGGACAGGGGCTCTTGAGCAGTTCTTC.